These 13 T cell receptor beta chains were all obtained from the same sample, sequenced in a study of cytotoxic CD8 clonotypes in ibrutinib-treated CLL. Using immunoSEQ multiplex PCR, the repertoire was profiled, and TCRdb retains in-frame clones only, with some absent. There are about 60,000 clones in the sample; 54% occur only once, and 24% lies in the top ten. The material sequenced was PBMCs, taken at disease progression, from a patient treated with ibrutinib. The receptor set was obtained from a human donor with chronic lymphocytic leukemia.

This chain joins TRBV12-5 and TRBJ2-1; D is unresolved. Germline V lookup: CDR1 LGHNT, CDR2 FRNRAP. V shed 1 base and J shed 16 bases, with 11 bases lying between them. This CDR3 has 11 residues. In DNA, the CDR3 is TGTGCTAGTGGTTTGGATCTGTGGGCTTTCTTC. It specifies CASGLDLWAFF.

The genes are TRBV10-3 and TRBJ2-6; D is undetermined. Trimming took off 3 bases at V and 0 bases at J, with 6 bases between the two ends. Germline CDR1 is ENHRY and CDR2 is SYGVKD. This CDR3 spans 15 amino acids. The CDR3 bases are TGTGCCATCAGTGAAGGTAGCTCTGGGGCCAACGTCCTGACTTTC. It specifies CAISEGSSGANVLTF.

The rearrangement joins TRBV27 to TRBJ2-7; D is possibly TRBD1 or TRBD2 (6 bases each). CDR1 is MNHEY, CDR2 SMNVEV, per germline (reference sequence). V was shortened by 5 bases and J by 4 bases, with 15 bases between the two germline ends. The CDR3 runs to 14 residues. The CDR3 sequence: CASSASTGTYEQYF. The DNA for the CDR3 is TGTGCCAGCAGTGCCTCCACAGGGACTTACGAGCAGTACTTC.

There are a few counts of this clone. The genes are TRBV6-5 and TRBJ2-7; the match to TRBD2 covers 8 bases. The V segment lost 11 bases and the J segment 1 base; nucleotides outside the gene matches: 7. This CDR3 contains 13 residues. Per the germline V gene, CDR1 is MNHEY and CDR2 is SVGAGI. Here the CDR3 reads CAGTIAGSYEQYF. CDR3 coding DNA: TGTGCCGGGACAATAGCGGGATCCTACGAGCAGTACTTC.

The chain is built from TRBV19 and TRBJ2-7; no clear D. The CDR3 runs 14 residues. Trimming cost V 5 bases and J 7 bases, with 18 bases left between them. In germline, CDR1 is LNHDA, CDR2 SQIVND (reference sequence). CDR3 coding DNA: TGTGCCAGTAGTCCTATTGTGTCCGTGGGGGAGCAGTACTTC. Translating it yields CASSPIVSVGEQYF.

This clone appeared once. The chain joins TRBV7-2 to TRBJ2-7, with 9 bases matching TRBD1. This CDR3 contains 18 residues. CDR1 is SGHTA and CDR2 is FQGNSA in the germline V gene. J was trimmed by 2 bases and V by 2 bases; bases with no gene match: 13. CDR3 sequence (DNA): TGTGCCAGCAGCTTACTGATCACCGGGACAGGGTTCCCCTACGAGCAGTACTTC. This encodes CASSLLITGTGFPYEQYF.

The CDR3 loop reads CASSPTGDISYEQYF. DNA of the CDR3: TGTGCCAGCTCACCGACAGGAGATATTTCCTACGAGCAGTACTTC. The chain has TRBV18 and TRBJ2-7; weak D call: TRBD1 (6 bases). V was cut by 3 bases and J by 1 base, with 13 bases left in between. CDR1 is KGHSH, CDR2 LQKENI, per germline. CDR3 length: 15 amino acids.

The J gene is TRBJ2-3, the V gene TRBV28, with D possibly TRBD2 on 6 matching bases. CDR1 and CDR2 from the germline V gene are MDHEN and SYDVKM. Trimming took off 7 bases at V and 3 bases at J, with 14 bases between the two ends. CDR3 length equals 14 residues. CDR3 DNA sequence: TGTGCCAGCAACCCCGTGGGGGGAACAGATACGCAGTATTTT. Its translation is CASNPVGGTDTQYF.

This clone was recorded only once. CDR3 loop: CASSLGPTLMWGYTF. The CDR3 DNA is TGTGCCAGCAGCTTAGGTCCAACTCTGATGTGGGGCTACACCTTC. The V and J genes are TRBV11-2 and TRBJ1-2; D is unresolved. Germline V lookup: CDR1 SGHAT, CDR2 FQNNGV. This CDR3 has 15 residues. V was trimmed by 1 base and J by 8 bases, leaving 17 bases between them.

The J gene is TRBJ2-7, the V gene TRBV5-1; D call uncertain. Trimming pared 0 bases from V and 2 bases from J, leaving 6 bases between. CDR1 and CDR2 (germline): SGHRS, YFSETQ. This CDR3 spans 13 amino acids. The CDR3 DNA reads TGCGCCAGCAGCTTGGACCCCACCTACGAGCAGTACTTC. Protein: CASSLDPTYEQYF.

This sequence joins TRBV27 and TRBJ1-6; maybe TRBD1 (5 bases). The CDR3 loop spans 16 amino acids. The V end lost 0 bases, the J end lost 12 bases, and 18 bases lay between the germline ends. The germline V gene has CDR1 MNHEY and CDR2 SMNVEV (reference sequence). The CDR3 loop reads CASSLSGEAGRLPLHF. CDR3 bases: TGTGCCAGCAGTTTATCGGGGGAGGCAGGTCGGTTACCCCTCCACTTT.

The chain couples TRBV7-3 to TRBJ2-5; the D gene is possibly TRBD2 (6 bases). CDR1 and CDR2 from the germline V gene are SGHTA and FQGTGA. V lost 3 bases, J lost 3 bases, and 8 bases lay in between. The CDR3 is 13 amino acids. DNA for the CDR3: TGTGCCAGCAGCTTGTGGGGGGAAGAGACCCAGTACTTC. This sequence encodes CASSLWGEETQYF.

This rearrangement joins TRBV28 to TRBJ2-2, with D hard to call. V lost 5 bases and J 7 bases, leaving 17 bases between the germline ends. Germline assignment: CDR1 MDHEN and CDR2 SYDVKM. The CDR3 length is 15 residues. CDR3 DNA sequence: TGTGCCAGCAGTACCGCTACCGAGAACCACGGGGAGCTGTTTTTT. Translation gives CASSTATENHGELFF.